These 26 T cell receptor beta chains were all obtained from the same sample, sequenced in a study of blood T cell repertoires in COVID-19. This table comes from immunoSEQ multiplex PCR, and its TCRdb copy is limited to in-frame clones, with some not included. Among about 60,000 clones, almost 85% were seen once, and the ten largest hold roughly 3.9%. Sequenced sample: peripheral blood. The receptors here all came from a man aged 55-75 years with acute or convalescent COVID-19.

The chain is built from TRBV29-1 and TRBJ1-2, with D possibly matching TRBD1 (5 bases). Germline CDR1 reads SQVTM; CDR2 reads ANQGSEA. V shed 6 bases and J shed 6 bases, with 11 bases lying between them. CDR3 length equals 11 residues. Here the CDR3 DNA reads TGCAGCGTGGGTAGCAGGGATGGCTACACCTTC. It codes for CSVGSRDGYTF.

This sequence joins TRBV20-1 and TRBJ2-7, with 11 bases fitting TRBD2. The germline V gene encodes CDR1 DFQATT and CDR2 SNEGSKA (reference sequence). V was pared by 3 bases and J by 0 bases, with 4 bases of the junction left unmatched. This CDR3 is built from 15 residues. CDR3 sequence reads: CSASDSGGGSYEQYF. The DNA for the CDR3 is TGCAGTGCTAGTGATAGCGGGGGGGGCTCCTACGAGCAGTACTTC.

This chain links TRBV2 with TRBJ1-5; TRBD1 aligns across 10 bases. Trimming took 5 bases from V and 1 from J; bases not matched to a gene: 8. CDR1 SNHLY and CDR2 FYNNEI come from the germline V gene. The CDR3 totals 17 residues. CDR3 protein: CASSPSRTGGSNQPQHF. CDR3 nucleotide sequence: TGTGCCAGCAGTCCCTCTCGGACAGGGGGAAGCAATCAGCCCCAGCATTTT.

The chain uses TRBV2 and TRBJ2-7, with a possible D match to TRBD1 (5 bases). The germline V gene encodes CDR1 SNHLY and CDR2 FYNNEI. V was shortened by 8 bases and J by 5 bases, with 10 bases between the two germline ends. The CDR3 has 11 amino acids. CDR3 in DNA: TGTGCCAGCGGCAGGGTCCACGAGCAGTACTTC. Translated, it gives CASGRVHEQYF.

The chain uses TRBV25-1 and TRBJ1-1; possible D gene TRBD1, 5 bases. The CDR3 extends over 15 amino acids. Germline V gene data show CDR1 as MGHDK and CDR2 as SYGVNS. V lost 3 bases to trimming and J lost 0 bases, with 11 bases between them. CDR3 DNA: TGTGCCAGCAGTGATTTCGACAGTTTGAACACTGAAGCTTTCTTT. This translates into CASSDFDSLNTEAFF.

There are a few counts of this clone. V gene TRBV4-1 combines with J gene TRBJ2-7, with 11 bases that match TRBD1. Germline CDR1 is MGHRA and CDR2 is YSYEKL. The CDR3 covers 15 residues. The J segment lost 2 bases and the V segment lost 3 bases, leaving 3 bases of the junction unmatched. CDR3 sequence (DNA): TGCGCCAGCAGCCAGGGGACAGGGGGAACCTACGAGCAGTACTTC. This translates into CASSQGTGGTYEQYF.

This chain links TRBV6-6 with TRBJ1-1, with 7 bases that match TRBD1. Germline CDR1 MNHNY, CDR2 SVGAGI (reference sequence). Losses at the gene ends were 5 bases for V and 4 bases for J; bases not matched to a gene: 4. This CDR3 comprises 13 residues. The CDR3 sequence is CASSVAGGTEAFF. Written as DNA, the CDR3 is TGTGCCAGCAGTGTCGCAGGGGGCACTGAAGCTTTCTTT.

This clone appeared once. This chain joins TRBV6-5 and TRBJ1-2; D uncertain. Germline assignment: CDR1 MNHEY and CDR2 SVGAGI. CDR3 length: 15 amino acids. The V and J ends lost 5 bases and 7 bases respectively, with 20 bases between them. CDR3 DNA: TGTGCCAGCAGTCATACTCAAACACCTGGGAGTGGCTACACCTTC. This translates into CASSHTQTPGSGYTF.

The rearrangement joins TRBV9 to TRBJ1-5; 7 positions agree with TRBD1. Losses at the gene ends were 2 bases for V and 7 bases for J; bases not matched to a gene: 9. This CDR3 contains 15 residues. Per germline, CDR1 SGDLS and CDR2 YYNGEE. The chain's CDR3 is CASSVYGDRGQPQHF. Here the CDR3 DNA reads TGTGCCAGCAGCGTTTACGGGGACAGAGGCCAGCCCCAGCATTTT.

The CDR3 nucleotides are TGTGCCAGCAGCCAAGGGACAGATGAAAAACTGTTTTTT. The encoded protein is CASSQGTDEKLFF. The chain couples TRBV7-9 to TRBJ1-4; 7 bases agree with TRBD1. The ends lost 5 bases at V and 6 bases at J; junction bases unmatched: 3. Per germline, CDR1 SEHNR and CDR2 FQNEAQ (reference sequence). CDR3 size: 13 residues.

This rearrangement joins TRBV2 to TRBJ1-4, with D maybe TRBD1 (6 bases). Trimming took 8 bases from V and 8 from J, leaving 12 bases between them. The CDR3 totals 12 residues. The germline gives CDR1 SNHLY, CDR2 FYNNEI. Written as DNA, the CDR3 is TGTGCCAGCCACAGGGAGAGGGAAAAACTGTTTTTT. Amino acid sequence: CASHREREKLFF.

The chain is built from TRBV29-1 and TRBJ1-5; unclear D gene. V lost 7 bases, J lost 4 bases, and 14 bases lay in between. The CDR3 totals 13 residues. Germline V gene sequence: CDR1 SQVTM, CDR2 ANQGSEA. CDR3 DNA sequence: TGCAGCGCAAGGACGGACTTTAATCAGCCCCAGCATTTT. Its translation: CSARTDFNQPQHF.

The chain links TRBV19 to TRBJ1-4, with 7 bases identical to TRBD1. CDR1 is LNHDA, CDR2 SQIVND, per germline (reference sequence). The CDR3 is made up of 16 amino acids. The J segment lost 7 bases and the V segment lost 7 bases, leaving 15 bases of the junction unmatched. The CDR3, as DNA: TGTGCCAGTACAGGAGGGGGCGCCAGGGGGAGTGAAAAACTGTTTTTT. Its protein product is CASTGGGARGSEKLFF.

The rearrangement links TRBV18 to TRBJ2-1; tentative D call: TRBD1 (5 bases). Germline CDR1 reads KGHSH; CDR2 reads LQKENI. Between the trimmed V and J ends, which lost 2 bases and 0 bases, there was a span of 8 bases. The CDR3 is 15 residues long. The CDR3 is CASSPSRASYNEQFF. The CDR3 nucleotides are TGTGCCAGCTCACCATCCAGGGCCTCCTACAATGAGCAGTTCTTC.

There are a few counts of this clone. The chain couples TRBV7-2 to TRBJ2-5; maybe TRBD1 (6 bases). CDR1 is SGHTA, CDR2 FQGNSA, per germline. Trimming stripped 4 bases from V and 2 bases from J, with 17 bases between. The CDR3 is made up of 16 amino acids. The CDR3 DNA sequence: TGTGCCAGCAGCTCATCCCCCAGGGGCTTTCAAGAGACCCAGTACTTC. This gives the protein CASSSSPRGFQETQYF.

CDR3 nucleotides: TGCAGCGGATTTCGAGGGCATGAGCAGTTCTTC. Translated, it gives CSGFRGHEQFF. The rearrangement links TRBV29-1 to TRBJ2-1, with a weak D call TRBD2 (5 bases). The germline CDR1 and CDR2 sequences are SQVTM and ANQGSEA. This CDR3 spans 11 amino acids. The germline V and J ends were trimmed by 7 bases and 8 bases, with 12 bases remaining between them.

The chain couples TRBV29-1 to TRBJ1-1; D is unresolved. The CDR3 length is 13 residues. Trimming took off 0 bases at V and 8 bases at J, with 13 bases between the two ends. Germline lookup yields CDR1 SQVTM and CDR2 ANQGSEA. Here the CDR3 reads CSVEERLREEAFF. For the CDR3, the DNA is TGCAGCGTTGAAGAGCGACTCCGGGAGGAAGCTTTCTTT.

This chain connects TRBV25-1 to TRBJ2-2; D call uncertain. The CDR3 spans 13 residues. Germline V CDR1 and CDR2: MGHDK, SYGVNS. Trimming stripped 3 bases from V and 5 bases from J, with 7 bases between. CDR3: CASSERLTGELFF. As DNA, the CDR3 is TGTGCCAGCAGTGAGAGGCTGACCGGGGAGCTGTTTTTT.

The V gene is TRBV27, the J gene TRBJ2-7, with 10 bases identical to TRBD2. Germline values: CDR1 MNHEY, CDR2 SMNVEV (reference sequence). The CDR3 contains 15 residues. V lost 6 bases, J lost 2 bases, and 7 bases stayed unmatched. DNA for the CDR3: TGTGCCAGCAGATACCAGCGGGGGGGAGCCTACGAGCAGTACTTC. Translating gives CASRYQRGGAYEQYF.

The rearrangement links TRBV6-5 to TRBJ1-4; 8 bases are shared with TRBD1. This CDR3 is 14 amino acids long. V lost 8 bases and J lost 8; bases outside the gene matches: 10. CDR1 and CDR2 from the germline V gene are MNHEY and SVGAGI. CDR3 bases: TGTGCCAGCGGAGACAGGGGTATCAGCGAAAAACTGTTTTTT. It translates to CASGDRGISEKLFF.

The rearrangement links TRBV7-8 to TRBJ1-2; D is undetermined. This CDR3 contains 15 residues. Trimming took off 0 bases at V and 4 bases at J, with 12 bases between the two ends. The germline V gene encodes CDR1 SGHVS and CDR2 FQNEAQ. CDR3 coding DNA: TGTGCCAGCAGCTTAGCTCCTTTTGACACCTATGGCTACACCTTC. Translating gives CASSLAPFDTYGYTF.

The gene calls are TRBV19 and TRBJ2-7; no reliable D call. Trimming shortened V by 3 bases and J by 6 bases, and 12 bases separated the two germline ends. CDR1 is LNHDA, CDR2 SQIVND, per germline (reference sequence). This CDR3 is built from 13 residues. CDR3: CASSIWIRSEQYF. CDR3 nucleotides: TGTGCCAGTAGTATTTGGATCCGGAGCGAGCAGTACTTC.

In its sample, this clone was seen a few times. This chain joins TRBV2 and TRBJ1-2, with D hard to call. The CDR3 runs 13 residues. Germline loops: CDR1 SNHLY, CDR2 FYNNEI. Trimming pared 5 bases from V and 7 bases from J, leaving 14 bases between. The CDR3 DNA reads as TGTGCCAGCAGTCCCCGCGGGGTAGCTGGCTACACCTTC. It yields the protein CASSPRGVAGYTF.

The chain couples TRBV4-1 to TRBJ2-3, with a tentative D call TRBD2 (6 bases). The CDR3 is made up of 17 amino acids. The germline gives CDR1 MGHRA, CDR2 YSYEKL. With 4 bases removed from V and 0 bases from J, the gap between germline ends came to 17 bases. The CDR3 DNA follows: TGCGCCAGCAGCCCCTCGAAGGGTGGGGGGAGCACAGATACGCAGTATTTT. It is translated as CASSPSKGGGSTDTQYF.

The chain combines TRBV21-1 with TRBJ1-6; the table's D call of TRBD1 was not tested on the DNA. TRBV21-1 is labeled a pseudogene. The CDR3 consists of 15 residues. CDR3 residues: CASSKASGDNSPLHF. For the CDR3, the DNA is TGTGCCAGCAGCAAAGCATCAGGGGATAATTCACCCCTCCACTTT.

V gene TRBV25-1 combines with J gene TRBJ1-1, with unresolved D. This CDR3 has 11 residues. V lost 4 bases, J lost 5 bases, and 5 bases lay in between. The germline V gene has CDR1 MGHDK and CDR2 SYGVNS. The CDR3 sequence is CASSGLTEAFF. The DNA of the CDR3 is TGTGCCAGCAGTGGACTTACTGAAGCTTTCTTT.